Listed below are T cell receptor beta chains from one sample, sequenced in a study of T cell responses to AZD1222 COVID-19 vaccine. TCRdb's copy holds only in-frame clones and misses some; the assay was immunoSEQ multiplex PCR. Here the sample spans 110,000 to 150,000 clones, 70% to 90% being singletons. The specimen was peripheral blood, collected on day 0 of AZD1222 vaccination. The source of these receptors is an adult in good health. The CDR3 runs from the conserved cysteine through the conserved F or W. Each record gives: D gene, V gene, clone size, J gene, CDR3 DNA, CDR3 protein. A D gene is named only where the DNA matches it firmly. The listing skips clone size in some rows; elsewhere it reads once, few, many or a size class.

D: .
V: TRBV28
size: .
J: TRBJ1-1
DNA: TGTGCCAGCCTACAGGGAGCCTTGAACACTGAAGCTTTCTTT
CDR3: CASLQGALNTEAFF

D: .
V: TRBV10-3
size: .
J: TRBJ1-3
DNA: TGTGCCATCAGTGCAGGGAGAGGGGGCTCTGGAAACACCATATATTTT
CDR3: CAISAGRGGSGNTIYF

D: .
V: TRBV7-2
size: .
J: TRBJ1-1
DNA: TGTGCCAGCAGCTTATCCGGGTTTTTGAACACTGAAGCTTTCTTT
CDR3: CASSLSGFLNTEAFF

D: TRBD1
V: TRBV5-1
size: .
J: TRBJ2-1
DNA: TGCGCCAGCAGCGTTCAACCGGGACAGGAGTACAATGAGCAGTTCTTC
CDR3: CASSVQPGQEYNEQFF

D: .
V: TRBV7-9
size: .
J: TRBJ1-1
DNA: TGTGCCACCCGGACAACGAACACTGAAGCTTTCTTT
CDR3: CATRTTNTEAFF

D: TRBD1
V: TRBV3-1/TRBV3-2
size: few
J: TRBJ1-4
DNA: TGTGCCAGCAGCCAAGGAGGGACAGGGGGCGGGAAACTGTTTTTT
CDR3: CASSQGGTGGGKLFF

D: TRBD1
V: TRBV4-1
size: once
J: TRBJ1-6
DNA: TGCGCCAGCAGGGGGACAGGGGGCAGGTCACCCCTCCACTTT
CDR3: CASRGTGGRSPLHF

D: .
V: TRBV20-1
size: few
J: TRBJ1-5
DNA: TGCAGTGTAGGGCCCCAGCATTTT
CDR3: CSVGPQHF

D: TRBD2
V: TRBV6-1
size: .
J: TRBJ2-1
DNA: TGTGCCAGCAGTGAAGAACTAGCGTCTTACAATGAGCAGTTCTTC
CDR3: CASSEELASYNEQFF

D: .
V: TRBV5-6
size: .
J: TRBJ1-5
DNA: TGTGCCAGCAGCTTGACCGCTAGCAATCAGCCCCAGCATTTT
CDR3: CASSLTASNQPQHF

D: TRBD2
V: TRBV7-8
size: .
J: TRBJ2-7
DNA: TGTGCCAGCAGCTCTCTAGCGGGCCTCTACGAGCAGTACTTC
CDR3: CASSSLAGLYEQYF

D: TRBD2
V: TRBV10-1
size: .
J: TRBJ2-3
DNA: TGCGCCAGCAGTGAGTCAGTAGCGGGAGGCGCACAGGATACGCAGTATTTT
CDR3: CASSESVAGGAQDTQYF

D: .
V: TRBV6-5
size: once
J: TRBJ1-2
DNA: TGTGCCAGCAGTTCATCAGGGACTACTAACTATGGCTACACCTTC
CDR3: CASSSSGTTNYGYTF

D: TRBD1
V: TRBV27
size: .
J: TRBJ1-4
DNA: TGTGCCAGCACCCCCGGGACAGGCCTTGAAAAACTGTTTTTT
CDR3: CASTPGTGLEKLFF

D: .
V: TRBV28
size: .
J: TRBJ2-3
DNA: TGTGCCAGCACCGGAGGGGGCACAGATACGCAGTATTTT
CDR3: CASTGGGTDTQYF

D: .
V: TRBV28
size: .
J: TRBJ1-1
DNA: TGTGCCAGCAGTTTCCTGGGGTCGAACACTGAAGCTTTCTTT
CDR3: CASSFLGSNTEAFF

D: TRBD1
V: TRBV5-1
size: once
J: TRBJ1-2
DNA: TGCGCCAGCAGATCGGGACAGGGGGTTTACGATGGCTACACCTTC
CDR3: CASRSGQGVYDGYTF

D: .
V: TRBV18
size: .
J: TRBJ1-6
DNA: TGTGCCAGCTCACCTAAGGAGACACCCCTCCACTTT
CDR3: CASSPKETPLHF

D: TRBD2
V: TRBV3-1/TRBV3-2
size: .
J: TRBJ2-1
DNA: TGTGCCAGCAGCCAGGCTAGCGGGCGCCAGGGGCAGTTCTTC
CDR3: CASSQASGRQGQFF

D: TRBD2
V: TRBV20-1
size: .
J: TRBJ2-7
DNA: TGCAGTGGGGGGGGTACCCGCGAGCAGTACTTC
CDR3: CSGGGTREQYF

D: .
V: TRBV24-1
size: .
J: TRBJ2-3
DNA: TGTGCCACCAGTGATTTTAATGCGGAGGGGTTAGATACGCAGTATTTT
CDR3: CATSDFNAEGLDTQYF

D: TRBD1
V: TRBV6-5
size: .
J: TRBJ1-2
DNA: TGTGCCGCAAGATTACAGGGGGCGCAAGGCTACACCTTC
CDR3: CAARLQGAQGYTF

D: .
V: TRBV20-1
size: .
J: TRBJ1-4
DNA: TGCAGTGCTAGTTGGGTGCCAACTAATGAAAAACTGTTTTTT
CDR3: CSASWVPTNEKLFF

D: TRBD1
V: TRBV19
size: .
J: TRBJ2-2
DNA: TGTGCCAGTAGTCCGGGGTACAGGGGGCCCAACACCGGGGAGCTGTTTTTT
CDR3: CASSPGYRGPNTGELFF

D: .
V: TRBV15
size: .
J: TRBJ1-4
DNA: TGTGCCACCAGCAGAGATCGGGGCCAGGGTGAAAAACTGTTTTTT
CDR3: CATSRDRGQGEKLFF

D: .
V: TRBV5-1
size: .
J: TRBJ2-1
DNA: TGCGCCAGCAGCTTGTTGGGGGCGGTCTCCTACAATGAGCAGTTCTTC
CDR3: CASSLLGAVSYNEQFF

D: .
V: TRBV2
size: .
J: TRBJ1-5
DNA: TGTGCCAGCAGACCCGGACAGAATAGCAATCAGCCCCAGCATTTT
CDR3: CASRPGQNSNQPQHF

D: TRBD2
V: TRBV2
size: .
J: TRBJ2-1
DNA: TGTGCCAGCAATCGTGCTAGCGGCTACAATGAGCAGTTCTTC
CDR3: CASNRASGYNEQFF

D: TRBD1
V: TRBV10-3
size: .
J: TRBJ1-1
DNA: TGTGCCATCAGTGATTTTTCGACAGGGATGGCTTTCTTT
CDR3: CAISDFSTGMAFF

D: .
V: TRBV4-1
size: few
J: TRBJ1-5
DNA: TGCGCCAGCAGCCACTCGGCCGGGGCTTACAATCAGCCCCAGCATTTT
CDR3: CASSHSAGAYNQPQHF

D: .
V: TRBV6-1
size: .
J: TRBJ2-7
DNA: TGTGCCAGCAGTGAGTCAAGGGGACGGTACGAGCAGTACTTC
CDR3: CASSESRGRYEQYF

D: TRBD2
V: TRBV3-1/TRBV3-2
size: .
J: TRBJ2-5
DNA: TGTGCCAGCAGCCAGGGACTAGCGGGGGGGCGAGAGACCCAGTACTTC
CDR3: CASSQGLAGGRETQYF

D: TRBD2
V: TRBV10-3
size: once
J: TRBJ2-1
DNA: TGTGCCATCAGTGGAGATTTTAGCGGGGGGGCCCTCAATGAGCAGTTCTTC
CDR3: CAISGDFSGGALNEQFF

D: .
V: TRBV18
size: .
J: TRBJ1-5
DNA: TGTGCCAGCTCAGTTGGGTATAGCAATCAGCCCCAGCATTTT
CDR3: CASSVGYSNQPQHF

D: .
V: TRBV6-5
size: .
J: TRBJ1-1
DNA: TGTGCCAGCAGTTTAGGCCCGAACACTGAAGCTTTCTTT
CDR3: CASSLGPNTEAFF

D: .
V: TRBV2
size: .
J: TRBJ2-3
DNA: TGTGCCAGCTACCGAAGGGCAGGGAGCACAGATACGCAGTATTTT
CDR3: CASYRRAGSTDTQYF

D: .
V: TRBV7-8
size: .
J: TRBJ1-6
DNA: TGTGCCAGCAGACCTACGGGGACCGTAGGTTCACCCCTCCACTTT
CDR3: CASRPTGTVGSPLHF

D: .
V: TRBV21-1
size: once
J: TRBJ2-1
DNA: TGTGCCAGCAGCAATTTTGGCGGGATGGAGTACAATGAGCAGTTCTTC
CDR3: CASSNFGGMEYNEQFF

D: .
V: TRBV4-1
size: few
J: TRBJ2-1
DNA: TGCGCCAGCAGCCAGGAGGGGCGCTCCTACAATGAGCAGTTCTTC
CDR3: CASSQEGRSYNEQFF

D: TRBD1
V: TRBV27
size: .
J: TRBJ1-2
DNA: TGTGCCAGCAGTTCCCCAGGGGGGGGCTATGGCTACACCTTC
CDR3: CASSSPGGGYGYTF

D: .
V: TRBV11-2
size: .
J: TRBJ1-5
DNA: TGTGCCAGCAGCTTAGTGGCCGCCATTCCCCCACATCAGCCCCAGCATTTT
CDR3: CASSLVAAIPPHQPQHF

D: .
V: TRBV27
size: .
J: TRBJ1-1
DNA: TGTGCCAGCAGTTTATTTTCCGACACTGAAGCTTTCTTT
CDR3: CASSLFSDTEAFF

D: .
V: TRBV18
size: .
J: TRBJ1-1
DNA: TGTGCCAGCTCAACCGACATTATGAACACTGAAGCTTTCTTT
CDR3: CASSTDIMNTEAFF

D: .
V: TRBV7-9
size: .
J: TRBJ1-4
DNA: TGTGCCAGCAGCCCGGGAGGGGGGGATGAAAAACTGTTTTTT
CDR3: CASSPGGGDEKLFF

D: .
V: TRBV11-2
size: .
J: TRBJ1-1
DNA: TGTGCCAGCAGCTTCAAGGCTGAAGCTTTCTTT
CDR3: CASSFKAEAFF

D: .
V: TRBV4-2
size: .
J: TRBJ2-3
DNA: TGTGCCAGCAGCCTAGGGGCCCAAGCTGGGGGCCCCGATACGCAGTATTTT
CDR3: CASSLGAQAGGPDTQYF

D: .
V: TRBV6-5
size: once
J: TRBJ2-7
DNA: TGTGCCAGCAGTTTTCACAGGGCAAACTACGAGCAGTACTTC
CDR3: CASSFHRANYEQYF

D: .
V: TRBV10-1
size: .
J: TRBJ1-5
DNA: TGCGCCAGCAGTGGCGGTACGGGTCAGCCCCAGCATTTT
CDR3: CASSGGTGQPQHF

D: .
V: TRBV19
size: .
J: TRBJ1-5
DNA: TGTGCCAGTAGTATCGGACCGAGTTCACGTCCCCAGCATTTT
CDR3: CASSIGPSSRPQHF

D: TRBD1
V: TRBV3-1/TRBV3-2
size: .
J: TRBJ1-6
DNA: TGTGCCAGCAGCCAAGGTGGGACAGGGGTTAATTCACCCCTCCACTTT
CDR3: CASSQGGTGVNSPLHF

D: TRBD1
V: TRBV5-1
size: once
J: TRBJ1-5
DNA: TGCGCCAGCAGCTTGACGACAGGGGGCAATCAGCCCCAGCATTTT
CDR3: CASSLTTGGNQPQHF

D: .
V: TRBV5-1
size: .
J: TRBJ1-5
DNA: TGCGCCAGCAGCTTGAATCCCGATAATCAGCCCCAGCATTTT
CDR3: CASSLNPDNQPQHF

D: TRBD1
V: TRBV7-9
size: .
J: TRBJ1-2
DNA: TGTGCCAGCAGCTTAGCGGGACAGGGAAACTATGGCTACACCTTC
CDR3: CASSLAGQGNYGYTF

D: TRBD1
V: TRBV6-6
size: .
J: TRBJ1-2
DNA: TGTGCCAGCAGTTACGGGGACAGGGAGTATGTCTACACCTTC
CDR3: CASSYGDREYVYTF

D: TRBD1
V: TRBV6-4
size: .
J: TRBJ1-1
DNA: TGTGCCAGCAGCCCGGGACAGGGAACTGCGAACACTGAAGCTTTCTTT
CDR3: CASSPGQGTANTEAFF